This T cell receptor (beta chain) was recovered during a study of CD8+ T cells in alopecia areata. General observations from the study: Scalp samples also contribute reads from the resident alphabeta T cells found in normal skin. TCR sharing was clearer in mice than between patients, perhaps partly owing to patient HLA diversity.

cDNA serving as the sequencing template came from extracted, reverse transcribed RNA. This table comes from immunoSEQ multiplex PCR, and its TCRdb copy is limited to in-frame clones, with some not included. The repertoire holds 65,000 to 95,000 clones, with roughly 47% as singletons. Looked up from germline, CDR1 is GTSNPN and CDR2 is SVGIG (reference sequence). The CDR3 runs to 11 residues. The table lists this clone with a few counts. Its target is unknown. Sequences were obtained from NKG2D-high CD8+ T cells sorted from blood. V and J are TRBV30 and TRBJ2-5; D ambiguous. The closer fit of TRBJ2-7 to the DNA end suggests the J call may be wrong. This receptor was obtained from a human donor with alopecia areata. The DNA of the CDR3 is TGTGCCTGGAGGGACGGCTACGAGCAGTACTTC. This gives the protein CAWRDGYEQYF.